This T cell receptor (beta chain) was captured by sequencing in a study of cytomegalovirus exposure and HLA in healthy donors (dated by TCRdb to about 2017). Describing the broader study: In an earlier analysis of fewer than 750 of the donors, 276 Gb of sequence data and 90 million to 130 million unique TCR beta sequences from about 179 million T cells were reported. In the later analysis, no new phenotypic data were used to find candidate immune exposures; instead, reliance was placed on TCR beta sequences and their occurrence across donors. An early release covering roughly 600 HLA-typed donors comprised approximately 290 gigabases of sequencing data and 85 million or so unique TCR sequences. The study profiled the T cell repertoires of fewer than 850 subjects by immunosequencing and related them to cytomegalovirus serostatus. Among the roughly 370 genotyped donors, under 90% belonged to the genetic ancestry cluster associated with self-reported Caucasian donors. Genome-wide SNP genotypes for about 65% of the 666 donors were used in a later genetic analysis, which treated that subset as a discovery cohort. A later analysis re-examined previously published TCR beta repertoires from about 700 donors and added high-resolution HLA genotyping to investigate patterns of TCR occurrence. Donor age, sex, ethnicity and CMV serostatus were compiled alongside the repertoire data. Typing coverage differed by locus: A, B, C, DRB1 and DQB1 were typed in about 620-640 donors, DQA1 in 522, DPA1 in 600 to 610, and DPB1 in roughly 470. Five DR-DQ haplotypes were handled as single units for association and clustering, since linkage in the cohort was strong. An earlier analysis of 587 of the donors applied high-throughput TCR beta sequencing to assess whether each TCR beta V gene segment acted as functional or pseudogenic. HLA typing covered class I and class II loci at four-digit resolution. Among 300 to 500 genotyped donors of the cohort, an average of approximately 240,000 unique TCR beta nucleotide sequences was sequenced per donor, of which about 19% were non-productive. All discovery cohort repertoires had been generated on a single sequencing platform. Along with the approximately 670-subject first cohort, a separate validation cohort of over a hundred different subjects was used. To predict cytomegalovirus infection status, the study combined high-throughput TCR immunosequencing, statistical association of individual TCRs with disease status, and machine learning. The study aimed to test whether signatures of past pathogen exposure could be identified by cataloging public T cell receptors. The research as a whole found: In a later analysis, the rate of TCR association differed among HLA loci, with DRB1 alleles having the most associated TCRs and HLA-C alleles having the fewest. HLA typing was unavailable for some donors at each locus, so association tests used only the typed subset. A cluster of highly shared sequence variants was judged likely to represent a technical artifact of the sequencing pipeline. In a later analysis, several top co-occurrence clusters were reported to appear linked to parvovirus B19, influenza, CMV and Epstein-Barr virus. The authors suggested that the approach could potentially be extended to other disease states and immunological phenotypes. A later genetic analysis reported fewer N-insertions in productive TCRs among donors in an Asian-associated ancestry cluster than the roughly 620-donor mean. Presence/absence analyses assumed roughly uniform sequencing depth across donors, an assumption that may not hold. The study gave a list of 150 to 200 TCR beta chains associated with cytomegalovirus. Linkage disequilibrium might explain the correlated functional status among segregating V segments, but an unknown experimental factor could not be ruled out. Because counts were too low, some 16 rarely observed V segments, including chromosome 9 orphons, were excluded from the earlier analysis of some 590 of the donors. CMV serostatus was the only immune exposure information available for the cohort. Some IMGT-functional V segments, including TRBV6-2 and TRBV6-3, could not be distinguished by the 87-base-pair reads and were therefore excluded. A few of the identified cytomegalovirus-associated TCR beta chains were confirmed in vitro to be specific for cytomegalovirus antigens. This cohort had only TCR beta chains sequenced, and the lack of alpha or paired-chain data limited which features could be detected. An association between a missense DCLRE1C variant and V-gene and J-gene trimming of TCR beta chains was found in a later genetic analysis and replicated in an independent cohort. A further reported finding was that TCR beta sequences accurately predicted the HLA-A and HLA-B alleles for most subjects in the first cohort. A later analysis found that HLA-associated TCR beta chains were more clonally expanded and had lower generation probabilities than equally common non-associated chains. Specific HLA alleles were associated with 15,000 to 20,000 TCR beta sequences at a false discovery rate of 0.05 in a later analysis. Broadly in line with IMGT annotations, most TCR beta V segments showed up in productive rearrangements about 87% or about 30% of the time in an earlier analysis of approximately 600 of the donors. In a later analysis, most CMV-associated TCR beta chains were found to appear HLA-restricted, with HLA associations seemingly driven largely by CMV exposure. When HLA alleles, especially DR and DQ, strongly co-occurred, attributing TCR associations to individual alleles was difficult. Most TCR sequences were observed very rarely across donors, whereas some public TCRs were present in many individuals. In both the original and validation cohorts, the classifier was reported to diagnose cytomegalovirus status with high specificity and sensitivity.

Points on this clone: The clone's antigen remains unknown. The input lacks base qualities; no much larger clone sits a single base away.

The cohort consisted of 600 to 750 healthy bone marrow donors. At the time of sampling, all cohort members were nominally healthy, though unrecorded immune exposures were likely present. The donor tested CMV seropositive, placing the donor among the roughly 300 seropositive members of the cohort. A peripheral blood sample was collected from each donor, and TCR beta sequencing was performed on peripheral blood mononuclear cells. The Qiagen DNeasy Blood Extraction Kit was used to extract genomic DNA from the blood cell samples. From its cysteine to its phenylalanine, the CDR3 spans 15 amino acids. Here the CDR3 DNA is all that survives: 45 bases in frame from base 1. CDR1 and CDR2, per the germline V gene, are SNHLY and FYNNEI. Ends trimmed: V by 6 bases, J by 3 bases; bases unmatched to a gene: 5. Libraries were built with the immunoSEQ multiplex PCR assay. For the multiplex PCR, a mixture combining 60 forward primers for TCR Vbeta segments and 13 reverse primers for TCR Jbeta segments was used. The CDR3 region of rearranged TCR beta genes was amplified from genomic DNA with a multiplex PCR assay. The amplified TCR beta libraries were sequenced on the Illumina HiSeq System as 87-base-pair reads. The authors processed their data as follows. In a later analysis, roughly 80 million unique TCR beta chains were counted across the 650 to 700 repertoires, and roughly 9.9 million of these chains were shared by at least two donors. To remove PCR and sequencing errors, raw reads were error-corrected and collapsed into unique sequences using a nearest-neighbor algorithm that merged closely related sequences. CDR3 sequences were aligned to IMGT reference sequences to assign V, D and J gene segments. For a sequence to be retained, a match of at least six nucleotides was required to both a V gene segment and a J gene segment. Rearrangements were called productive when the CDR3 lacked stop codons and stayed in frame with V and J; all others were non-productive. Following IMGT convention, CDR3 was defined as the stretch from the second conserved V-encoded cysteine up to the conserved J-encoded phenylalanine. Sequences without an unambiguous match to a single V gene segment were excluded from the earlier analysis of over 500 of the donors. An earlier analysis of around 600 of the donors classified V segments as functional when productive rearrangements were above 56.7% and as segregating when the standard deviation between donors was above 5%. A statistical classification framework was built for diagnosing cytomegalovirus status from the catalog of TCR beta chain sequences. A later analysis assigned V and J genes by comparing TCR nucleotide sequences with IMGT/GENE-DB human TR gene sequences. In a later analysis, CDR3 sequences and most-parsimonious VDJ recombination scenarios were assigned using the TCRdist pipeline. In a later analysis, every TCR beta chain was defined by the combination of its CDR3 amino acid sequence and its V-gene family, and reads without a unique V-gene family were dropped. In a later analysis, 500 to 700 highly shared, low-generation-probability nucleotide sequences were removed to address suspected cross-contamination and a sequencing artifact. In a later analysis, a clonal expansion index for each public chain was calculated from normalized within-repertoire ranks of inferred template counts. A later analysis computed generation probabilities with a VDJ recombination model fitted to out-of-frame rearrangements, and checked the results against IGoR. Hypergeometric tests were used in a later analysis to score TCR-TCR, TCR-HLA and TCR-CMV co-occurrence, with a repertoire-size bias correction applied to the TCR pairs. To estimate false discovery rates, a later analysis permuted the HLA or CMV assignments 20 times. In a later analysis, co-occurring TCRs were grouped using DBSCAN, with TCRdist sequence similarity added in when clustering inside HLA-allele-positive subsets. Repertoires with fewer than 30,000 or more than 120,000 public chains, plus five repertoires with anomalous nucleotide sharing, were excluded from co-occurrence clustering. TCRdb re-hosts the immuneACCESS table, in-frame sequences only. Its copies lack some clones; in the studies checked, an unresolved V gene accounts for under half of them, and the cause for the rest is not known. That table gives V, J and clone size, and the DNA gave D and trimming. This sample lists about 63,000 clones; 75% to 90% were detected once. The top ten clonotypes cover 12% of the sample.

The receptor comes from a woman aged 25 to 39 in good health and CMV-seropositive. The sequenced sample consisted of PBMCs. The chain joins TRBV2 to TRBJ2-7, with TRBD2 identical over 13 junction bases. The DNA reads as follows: TGTGCCAGCAGGGGATGGACTAGCGGGAGCTACGAGCAGTACTTC. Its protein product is CASRGWTSGSYEQYF.